This T cell receptor beta chain was found in a study of blood T cell repertoires in COVID-19. The data were produced by immunoSEQ multiplex PCR, yet TCRdb's version contains in-frame clones alone and is incomplete. Here the sample spans roughly 150,000 clones, about 80% being singletons. The TCR sequence derives from a woman older than 75 with acute or convalescent COVID-19. The specimen was peripheral blood.

The CDR3 DNA reads as TGTGCCAGTACCTCCGGGCCAGGGGACGGCTATGGCTACACCTTC. Protein product: CASTSGPGDGYGYTF. The chain uses TRBV19 and TRBJ1-2, with D perhaps matching TRBD1 (6 bases). Trimming removed 7 bases from V and 4 bases from J, with 19 bases in between. The germline V gene has CDR1 LNHDA and CDR2 SQIVND (reference sequence). This CDR3 is built from 15 residues. The full variable domain, completed using reference TRBV19 and TRBJ1-2, is DGGITQSPKYLFRKEGQNVTLSCEQNLNHDAMYWYRQDPGQGLRLIYYSQIVNDFQKGDIAEGYSVSREKKESFPLTVTSAQKNPTAFYLCASTSGPGDGYGYTFGSGTRLTVV.